The entry below describes one TCR beta chain. The Seattle site enrolled patients during active infection and followed them longitudinally. This sample stems from a study of blood T cell repertoires in COVID-19. Study overall: Some COVID-19 samples were acute and others convalescent; all came from the United States, Italy and Spain.

Original data processing: Reference gene primer amplification in the assay estimated nucleated cell counts. Method: immunoSEQ multiplex PCR; TCRdb's copy keeps in-frame clones and lacks some. V, J and clone size are taken as reported in that table, and D and trimming were inferred from the DNA itself. This sample has 90,000 to 100,000 clones, with around 90% found just once. The TCR was taken from a man between 60 and 70 years old with COVID-19, enrolled during active disease. Material: peripheral blood.

The CDR3, as DNA: TGTGCCAGCAGTTGGGGGACAGGGGGCGTCTACAATGAGCAGTTCTTC. This gives the protein CASSWGTGGVYNEQFF. The V call is TRBV27, the J call TRBJ2-1, with 12 bases that match TRBD1. The CDR3 totals 16 residues. Trimming cost V 4 bases and J 3 bases; bases outside gene matches: 4. CDR1 MNHEY and CDR2 SMNVEV come from the germline V gene (reference sequence).